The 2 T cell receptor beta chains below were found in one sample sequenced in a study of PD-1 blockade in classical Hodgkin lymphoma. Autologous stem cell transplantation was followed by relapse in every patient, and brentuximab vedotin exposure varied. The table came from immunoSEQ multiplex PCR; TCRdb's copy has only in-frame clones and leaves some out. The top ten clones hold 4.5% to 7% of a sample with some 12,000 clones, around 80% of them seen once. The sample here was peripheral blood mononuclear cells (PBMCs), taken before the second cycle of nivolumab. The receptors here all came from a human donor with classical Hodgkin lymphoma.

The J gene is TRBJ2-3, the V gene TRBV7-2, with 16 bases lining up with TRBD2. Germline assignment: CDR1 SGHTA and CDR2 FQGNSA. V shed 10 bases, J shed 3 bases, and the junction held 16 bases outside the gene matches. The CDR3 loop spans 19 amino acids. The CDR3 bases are TGTGCCACCATAGATCTCTGGGGACTAGCGGGGGGGAAGACAGATACGCAGTATTTT. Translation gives CATIDLWGLAGGKTDTQYF.

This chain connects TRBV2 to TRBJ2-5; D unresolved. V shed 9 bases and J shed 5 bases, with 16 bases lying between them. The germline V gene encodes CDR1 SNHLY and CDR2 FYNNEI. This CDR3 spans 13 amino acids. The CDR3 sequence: CASRRMGSETQYF. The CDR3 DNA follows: TGTGCCAGTAGAAGGATGGGATCGGAGACCCAGTACTTC.